This is a list of T cell receptor beta chains from one sample in a study of CD8+ T cells in alopecia areata. Some clones are missing from TCRdb's copy, which holds only in-frame ones; the method was immunoSEQ multiplex PCR. The sample contains under 150,000 clones, 65% to 90% of which appear only once. Here the sequenced sample was CD8+ T cells sorted from blood, taken at week 4, from a patient treated with tofacitinib. Receptors originate from a human donor with alopecia areata. Both conserved end residues are trimmed from each CDR3. Fields, in order: D gene, J gene, V gene, CDR3 protein. The D gene is left open where the match is weak.

>TRBD2|TRBJ2-5|TRBV15
ATSPRTSGLRETQY
>NA|TRBJ2-2|TRBV29-1
SVPLGSGELF
>NA|TRBJ2-3|TRBV5-1
ASSLAGTDTQY
>TRBD2|TRBJ2-1|TRBV7-2
ASSRSGGTYNEQF
>NA|TRBJ1-2|TRBV19
ASTPGWSANYGYT
>TRBD1|TRBJ2-3|TRBV30
AWSAGTASTDTQY
>NA|TRBJ2-5|TRBV5-1
ASRLWGHEETQY
>TRBD1|TRBJ2-3|TRBV7-9
ASSSGQGTDTQY
>NA|TRBJ2-7|TRBV29-1
SVMDFSSYEQY
>NA|TRBJ2-7|TRBV4-2
ASSQDLGSYEQY
>TRBD2|TRBJ2-3|TRBV4-2
ASSQDWPPGGHTDTQY
>NA|TRBJ2-7|TRBV6-5
ASSYSRGGEQY
>NA|TRBJ2-7|TRBV6-5
ASSVERAAYEQY
>TRBD1|TRBJ2-7|TRBV7-9
ASSPTRDRGRSPHEQY
>TRBD1|TRBJ2-7|TRBV7-8
ASSLDPGQGAYEQY
>NA|TRBJ2-6|TRBV5-4
ASRPSSGANVLT
>NA|TRBJ2-1|TRBV2
ASSRFDGGTSYNEQF